One sample yielded the 20 T cell receptor beta chains listed below, sequenced in a study of T cells after yellow fever vaccination. One entry per CDR3 protein, called by TCRdb with MiXCR from the 5' RACE reads. The data hold about 630,000 distinct CDR3 sequences, with 10% to 15% observed a single time. The sequenced sample was PBMCs, obtained on the day of the yellow fever booster vaccination. Every receptor here comes from a man aged 25-40 years who received the YFV17D yellow fever vaccine.

The chain combines TRBV7-9 with TRBJ2-1; D gene uncertain. This CDR3 has 14 residues. Trimming left V 1 base short and J 9 bases short, with 13 bases between. Germline assignment: CDR1 SEHNR and CDR2 FQNEAQ (reference sequence). The CDR3 DNA sequence: TGTGCCAGCAGCTTAGACCTGGGAACGGGTGAGCAGTTCTTC. Protein: CASSLDLGTGEQFF.

The sample holds a few counts of this clonotype. The rearrangement uses TRBV5-8 and TRBJ1-2; TRBD1 matches 9 bases. Germline trimming cut 1 base from V and 2 bases from J; bases unmatched to any gene: 3. The length of the CDR3 is 15 residues. The germline V gene encodes CDR1 SGHTS and CDR2 YDEGEE. In DNA, the CDR3 is TGTGCCAGCAGCTTGACCACAGGGGGCAACTATGGCTACACCTTC. It encodes CASSLTTGGNYGYTF.

There are many counts of this clonotype. The rearrangement links TRBV5-1 to TRBJ2-7; 8 bases fit TRBD2. The germline V gene encodes CDR1 SGHRS and CDR2 YFSETQ. V was pared by 1 base and J by 2 bases, with 5 bases of the junction left unmatched. CDR3 length: 15 residues. CDR3 sequence: CASSLSTSGTYEQYF. In DNA, the CDR3 is TGCGCCAGCAGCTTGAGTACTAGCGGAACCTACGAGCAGTACTTC. Full variable domain (missing parts from reference TRBV5-1 and TRBJ2-7): KAGVTQTPRYLIKTRGQQVTLSCSPISGHRSVSWYQQTPGQGLQFLFEYFSETQRNKGNFPGRFSGRQFSNSRSEMNVSTLELGDSALYLCASSLSTSGTYEQYFGPGTRLTVT.

This clonotype was counted at least ten times. V usage is TRBV15 and J usage is TRBJ1-5, with 7 bases identical to TRBD1. The length of the CDR3 is 18 residues. CDR1 LNHNV and CDR2 YYDKDF come from the germline V gene (reference sequence). The trim removed 0 bases at V and 6 bases at J, leaving 14 bases unmatched. The CDR3 DNA is TGTGCCACCAGCAGAGATTTGGCAGGGGGTAGAAGAGGTCAGCCCCAGCATTTT. Protein sequence: CATSRDLAGGRRGQPQHF.

This clonotype was detected a few times. The V call is TRBV6-5, the J call TRBJ2-2; D not resolved. CDR1 is MNHEY and CDR2 is SVGAGI in the germline V gene. V was clipped by 0 bases and J by 3 bases, with 5 bases between them. The CDR3 runs 14 residues. The DNA for the CDR3 is TGTGCCAGCAGTTACTCGGGTGACACCGGGGAGCTGTTTTTT. Amino acid sequence: CASSYSGDTGELFF.

This clonotype was recorded a few times. The chain recombines TRBV7-2 with TRBJ2-6, with D maybe TRBD1 (5 bases). Germline values: CDR1 SGHTA, CDR2 FQGNSA. CDR3 length equals 16 residues. The V end lost 3 bases, the J end lost 2 bases, and 11 bases lay between the germline ends. In DNA, the CDR3 is TGTGCCAGCAGCTTGGCAGGGCTGGCTGGGGCCAACGTCCTGACTTTC. Translation gives CASSLAGLAGANVLTF.

V gene TRBV7-2 combines with J gene TRBJ2-4, with D possibly TRBD2 on 5 matching bases. V lost 5 bases, J lost 5 bases, and 13 bases lay in between. CDR1 and CDR2 (germline): SGHTA, FQGNSA. The CDR3 is 14 amino acids. CDR3 residues: CASSPTSGENIQYF. The CDR3 bases are TGTGCCAGCAGCCCAACATCCGGGGAAAACATTCAGTACTTC. The full variable domain, rest sourced from reference TRBV7-2 and TRBJ2-4, is GAGVSQSPSNKVTEKGKDVELRCDPISGHTALYWYRQSLGQGLEFLIYFQGNSAPDKSGLPSDRFSAERTGGSVSTLTIQRTQQEDSAVYLCASSPTSGENIQYFGAGTRLSVL.

V gene TRBV20-1 combines with J gene TRBJ1-1; 9 bases align to TRBD1. The V and J ends lost 5 bases and 4 bases, in that order; junction bases with no gene match: 5. The CDR3 spans 13 residues. Germline CDR1 DFQATT, CDR2 SNEGSKA (reference sequence). The CDR3 nucleotides are TGCAGTGCTCAACAGGGGGCCCCCACTGAAGCTTTCTTT. Encoded protein: CSAQQGAPTEAFF.

The gene calls are TRBV20-1 and TRBJ2-1; 8 bases align to TRBD2. Germline CDR1 and CDR2: DFQATT and SNEGSKA (reference sequence). The CDR3 has 16 amino acids. The junction had 12 bases not matched to a gene; V was cut back by 3 bases and J by 5 bases. The DNA of the CDR3 is TGCAGTGCTAGGACCCTCGGGGGGGCCACAAACAATGAGCAGTTCTTC. Residues: CSARTLGGATNNEQFF.

This chain uses TRBV29-1 with TRBJ2-2; TRBD2 is a possible D gene (5 bases). Trimming left V 0 bases short and J 2 bases short, with 13 bases between. CDR1 SQVTM and CDR2 ANQGSEA come from the germline V gene. The CDR3 loop spans 16 amino acids. CDR3 protein: CSVEDPKRPNTGELFF. Written as DNA, the CDR3 is TGCAGCGTTGAAGATCCAAAGCGGCCCAACACCGGGGAGCTGTTTTTT.

The chain recombines TRBV7-2 with TRBJ2-1; 7 positions match TRBD1. Germline values: CDR1 SGHTA, CDR2 FQGNSA. The CDR3 length is 14 residues. V shed 10 bases, J shed 1 base, and the junction held 7 bases outside the gene matches. In nucleotides, the CDR3 is TGTGCCACTCTCCGGGACAGTTCCTACAATGAGCAGTTCTTC. It specifies CATLRDSSYNEQFF. Using reference TRBV7-2 and TRBJ2-1 for the parts outside the CDR3, the full variable domain is GAGVSQSPSNKVTEKGKDVELRCDPISGHTALYWYRQSLGQGLEFLIYFQGNSAPDKSGLPSDRFSAERTGGSVSTLTIQRTQQEDSAVYLCATLRDSSYNEQFFGPGTRLTVL.

The CDR3 DNA is TGTGCCAGCAGTTCAACTAGCGGGAGGCCTGGGGCCAACGTCCTGACTTTC. It specifies CASSSTSGRPGANVLTF. This sequence joins TRBV6-2 or TRBV6-3 and TRBJ2-6, with 12 bases fitting TRBD2. CDR1 and CDR2 (germline): MNHEY, SVGEGT. The CDR3 totals 17 residues. Trimming took 4 bases from V and 2 from J; bases not matched to a gene: 3.

This clonotype was counted between two and nine times. The rearrangement links TRBV7-9 to TRBJ1-5; D possibly corresponds to TRBD1 (6 bases). This CDR3 has 14 amino acids. With 5 bases removed from V and 9 bases from J, the gap between germline ends came to 17 bases. Germline V gene lookup returns CDR1 SEHNR and CDR2 FQNEAQ (reference sequence). CDR3 in DNA: TGTGCCAGCAGCCGGACAGAGGATTTGCGGCCCCAGCATTTT. Protein: CASSRTEDLRPQHF.

This clonotype was detected only a few times. This rearrangement joins TRBV9 to TRBJ2-3; 12 bases map to TRBD2. The germline CDR1 and CDR2 sequences are SGDLS and YYNGEE. The CDR3 totals 16 residues. J lost 3 bases, V lost 0 bases, and 2 bases had no gene match. This CDR3 reads CASSVGGTSGTDTQYF. CDR3 sequence (DNA): TGTGCCAGCAGCGTAGGCGGGACTAGCGGGACAGATACGCAGTATTTT.

This clonotype was seen only a few times. CDR3 in amino acids: CASSPQQSGSIFFVGELFF. CDR3 DNA: TGTGCCAGCTCACCCCAACAGAGCGGGAGTATTTTTTTCGTCGGGGAGCTGTTTTTT. V gene TRBV18 combines with J gene TRBJ2-2; 8 positions agree with TRBD2. The trim removed 3 bases at V and 7 bases at J, leaving 19 bases unmatched. CDR1 is KGHSH and CDR2 is LQKENI in the germline V gene. The CDR3 spans 19 residues.

V usage is TRBV15 and J usage is TRBJ1-1, with D hard to call. The CDR3 is 13 residues long. Germline CDR1 reads LNHNV; CDR2 reads YYDKDF (reference sequence). The V gene lost 4 bases and the J gene lost 5 bases, with 11 bases spanning the gap. The CDR3 DNA is TGTGCCACCAGCAAACAAGAGGGAACTGAAGCTTTCTTT. Translation gives CATSKQEGTEAFF.

In this sample, this clonotype turned up a few times. The rearrangement uses TRBV24-1 and TRBJ2-1; 10 nucleotides agree with TRBD2. The germline gives CDR1 KGHDR, CDR2 SFDVKD. This CDR3 comprises 14 residues. V trimming: 10 bases; J trimming: 9 bases; junction bases outside the gene matches: 11. As DNA, the CDR3 is TGTGCCACGAGTACGGGGCTAGCGGGAGTTGAGCAGTTCTTC. Protein product: CATSTGLAGVEQFF.

Note on this clonotype: This may be a read error, as it is one base from a much larger clone. The chain employs TRBV7-8 and TRBJ2-1, with D possibly being TRBD2 (6 bases). Germline CDR1 and CDR2: SGHVS and FQNEAQ. The V end lost 5 bases, the J end lost 11 bases, and 16 bases lay between the germline ends. The CDR3 runs to 13 residues. In DNA, the CDR3 is TGTGCCAGCAGCACCCGCGCCGGAGGGAAGCAGTTCTTC. It yields the protein CASSTRAGGKQFF.

DNA for the CDR3: TGTGCCAGCAGCTCAACTAGTTGGCATGAGCAGTTCTTC. Protein: CASSSTSWHEQFF. The rearrangement uses TRBV7-3 and TRBJ2-1, with TRBD2 as a possible D gene (5 bases). Trimming removed 4 bases from V and 8 bases from J, with 12 bases in between. This CDR3 is 13 amino acids long. In germline, CDR1 is SGHTA, CDR2 FQGTGA.

This chain joins TRBV20-1 and TRBJ1-2; D perhaps matches TRBD1 (5 bases). The CDR3 loop spans 13 amino acids. The V and J ends lost 4 bases and 2 bases respectively, with 11 bases between them. Germline V gives CDR1 DFQATT, CDR2 SNEGSKA (reference sequence). The CDR3 here is CSAIREVNYGYTF. The CDR3 region has the DNA TGCAGTGCTATCAGGGAGGTAAACTATGGCTACACCTTC.